What follows is one T cell receptor beta chain and its context. Individuals drawn from around 25 US areas were roughly 18 to 100 years old. Original data processing: Reference gene primers were amplified, and this amplification served to estimate nucleated cell counts. The assay was immunoSEQ multiplex PCR, and TCRdb's table has in-frame clones only and misses some. V and J calls and clone size come straight from that table; D and trimming were deduced from the DNA. This table has a few hundred thousand clones, approximately 83% appearing once. This entry belongs to a study of blood T cell repertoires in COVID-19. V lost 0 bases and J lost 10, with 10 bases in between. CDR1 and CDR2 from the germline V gene are MRHNA and SNTAGT. The length of the CDR3 is 13 residues.

The chain uses TRBV6-4 and TRBJ1-5, with D possibly being TRBD1 (6 bases). This receptor was taken from a man aged 30-40 years who had recovered from COVID-19. The material sequenced was PBMCs or T cells enriched from blood (not recorded which). The CDR3 DNA sequence: TGTGCCAGCAGTGACTCGGGGGCCGGCCCCCAGCATTTT. As protein: CASSDSGAGPQHF.